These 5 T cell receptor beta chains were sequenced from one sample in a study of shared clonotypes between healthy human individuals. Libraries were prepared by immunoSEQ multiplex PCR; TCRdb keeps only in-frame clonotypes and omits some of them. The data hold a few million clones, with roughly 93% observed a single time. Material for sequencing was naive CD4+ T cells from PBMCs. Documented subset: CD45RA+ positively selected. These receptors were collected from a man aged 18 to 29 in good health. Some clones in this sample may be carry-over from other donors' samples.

CDR3 residues: CASSPLGAQNTGELFF. The CDR3 region has the DNA TGTGCCAGCAGTCCCTTGGGAGCACAGAACACCGGGGAGCTGTTTTTT. The chain combines TRBV28 with TRBJ2-2, with D tentatively TRBD2 (5 bases). CDR1 is MDHEN and CDR2 is SYDVKM in the germline V gene. The CDR3 spans 16 residues. The ends were cut back, 5 bases at V and 1 base at J, with 14 bases in the middle.

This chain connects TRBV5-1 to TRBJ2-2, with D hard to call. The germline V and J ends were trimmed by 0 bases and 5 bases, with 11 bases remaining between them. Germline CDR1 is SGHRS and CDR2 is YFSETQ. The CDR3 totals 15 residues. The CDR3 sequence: CASSLVRADTGELFF. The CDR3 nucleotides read TGCGCCAGCAGCTTGGTAAGGGCCGATACCGGGGAGCTGTTTTTT.

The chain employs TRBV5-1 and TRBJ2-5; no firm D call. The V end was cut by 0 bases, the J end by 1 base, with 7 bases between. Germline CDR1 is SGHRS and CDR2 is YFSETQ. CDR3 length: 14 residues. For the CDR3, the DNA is TGCGCCAGCAGCTTGGGTGAGATCCAAGAGACCCAGTACTTC. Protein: CASSLGEIQETQYF.

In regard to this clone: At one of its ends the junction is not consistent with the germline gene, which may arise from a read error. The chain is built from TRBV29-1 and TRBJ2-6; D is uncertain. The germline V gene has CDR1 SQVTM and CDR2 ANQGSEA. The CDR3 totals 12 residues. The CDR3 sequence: CLWISGANVLTF. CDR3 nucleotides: TGTTTGTGGATCTCTGGGGCCAACGTCCTGACTTTC.

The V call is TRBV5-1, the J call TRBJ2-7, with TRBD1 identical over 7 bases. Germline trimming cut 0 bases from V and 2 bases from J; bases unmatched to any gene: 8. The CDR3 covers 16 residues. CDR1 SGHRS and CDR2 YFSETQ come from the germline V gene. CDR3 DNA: TGCGCCAGCAGCTTGGAAGGGGGCCAGCTGACCTACGAGCAGTACTTC. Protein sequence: CASSLEGGQLTYEQYF.